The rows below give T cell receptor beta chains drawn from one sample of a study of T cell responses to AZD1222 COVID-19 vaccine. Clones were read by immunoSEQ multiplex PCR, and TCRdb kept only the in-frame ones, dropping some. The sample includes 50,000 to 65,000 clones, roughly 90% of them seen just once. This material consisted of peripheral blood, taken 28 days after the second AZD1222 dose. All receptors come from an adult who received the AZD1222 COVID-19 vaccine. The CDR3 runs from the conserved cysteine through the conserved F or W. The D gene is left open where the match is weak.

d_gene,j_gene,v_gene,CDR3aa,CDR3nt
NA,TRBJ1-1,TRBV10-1,CASSEHRPFMNTEAFF,TGCGCCAGCAGTGAGCACAGGCCTTTTATGAACACTGAAGCTTTCTTT
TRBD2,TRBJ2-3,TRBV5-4,CASSRPSGAPTDTQYF,TGTGCCAGCAGTAGACCTAGCGGGGCCCCCACAGATACGCAGTATTTT
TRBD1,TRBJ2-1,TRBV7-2,CASSLDADRGYNEQFF,TGTGCCAGCAGCTTAGATGCGGACAGGGGATACAATGAGCAGTTCTTC
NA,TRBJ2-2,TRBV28,CASSTSTGELFF,TGTGCCAGCAGTACAAGTACCGGGGAGCTGTTTTTT
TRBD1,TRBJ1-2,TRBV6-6,CASRTGGTYGYTF,TGTGCCAGCAGGACAGGGGGTACCTATGGCTACACCTTC
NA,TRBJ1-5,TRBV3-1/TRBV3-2,CASSQAGSNQPQHF,TGTGCCAGCAGCCAAGCGGGAAGCAATCAGCCCCAGCATTTT
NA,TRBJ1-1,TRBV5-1,CASSVTGFTTEAFF,TGCGCCAGCAGCGTTACAGGCTTTACGACTGAAGCTTTCTTT
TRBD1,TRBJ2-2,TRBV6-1,CASSELDRAGGELFF,TGTGCCAGCAGTGAATTGGACAGGGCGGGCGGGGAGCTGTTTTTT
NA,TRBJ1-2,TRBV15,CATSRVNGNYGYTF,TGTGCCACCAGCAGAGTGAACGGTAACTATGGCTACACCTTC
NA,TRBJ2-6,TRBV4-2,CASSHPRAGANVLTF,TGTGCCAGCAGCCACCCAAGAGCTGGGGCCAACGTCCTGACTTTC